This T cell receptor beta chain was sequenced in a study of blood T cell repertoires in COVID-19. Whole-study context: COVID-19 samples, acute and convalescent, were from the United States, Italy and Spain. Sources were T cells, B-cell-depleted T cells, or PBMCs; the material itself was cDNA or gDNA.

Only in-frame clones appear in the TCRdb table, and some are missing; sequencing was by immunoSEQ multiplex PCR. The table includes fewer than 45,000 clones, over 80% detected once. The V and J ends lost 0 bases and 3 bases, in that order; junction bases with no gene match: 10. The germline V gene has CDR1 SGHVS and CDR2 FQNEAQ. This CDR3 contains 18 residues. The chain employs TRBV7-8 and TRBJ1-3; 8 nucleotides agree with TRBD1. The sequence was collected from a woman in her thirties or forties with acute or convalescent COVID-19. The sample taken for sequencing was peripheral blood. This CDR3 reads CASSLALGRGLNGNTIYF. The CDR3 bases are TGTGCCAGCAGCTTAGCGTTGGGCAGGGGGCTTAATGGAAACACCATATATTTT.